The 24 T cell receptor beta chains in this list originate from one sample, sequenced in a study of blood T cell repertoires in COVID-19. The assay was immunoSEQ multiplex PCR, and TCRdb's table has in-frame clones only and misses some. The table includes hundreds of thousands of clones, roughly 89% detected once. The sample taken for sequencing was peripheral blood. The receptors originated from a woman aged 25-40 years with COVID-19, enrolled during active disease.

V gene TRBV19 combines with J gene TRBJ2-7; D gene uncertain. The CDR3 is 13 amino acids. V gave up 10 bases and J gave up 1 base, with 14 bases separating them. Per the germline V gene, CDR1 is LNHDA and CDR2 is SQIVND (reference sequence). CDR3 nucleotides: TGTGCCACTTTGTCCACAACGTCCTACGAGCAGTACTTC. This codes for CATLSTTSYEQYF.

The chain employs TRBV28 and TRBJ1-2; 7 bases align to TRBD1. Trimming removed 8 bases from V and 3 bases from J; junction bases left unmatched: 6. Germline loops: CDR1 MDHEN, CDR2 SYDVKM. The CDR3 runs to 13 residues. The CDR3 region has the DNA TGTGCCAGCTGGTCGGGGACAGACTATGGCTACACCTTC. Amino acids: CASWSGTDYGYTF.

This rearrangement joins TRBV9 to TRBJ1-6, with TRBD1 identical over 8 bases. The CDR3 is made up of 15 amino acids. The V gene's germline CDR1 is SGDLS and CDR2 YYNGEE. V lost 3 bases, J lost 5 bases, and 4 bases stayed unmatched. CDR3 nucleotide sequence: TGTGCCAGCAGCGCAATACAGGGGGATAATTCACCCCTCCACTTT. Its protein product is CASSAIQGDNSPLHF. Combining the CDR3 with reference TRBV9 and TRBJ1-6 gives the whole variable domain DSGVTQTPKHLITATGQRVTLRCSPRSGDLSVYWYQQSLDQGLQFLIQYYNGEERAKGNILERFSAQQFPDLHSELNLSSLELGDSALYFCASSAIQGDNSPLHFGNGTRLTVT.

The chain joins TRBV11-3 to TRBJ2-1; TRBD2 agrees at 10 bases. This CDR3 has 15 residues. Germline values: CDR1 SGHNT, CDR2 YENEEA. Germline trimming cut 1 base from V and 3 bases from J; bases unmatched to any gene: 0. The CDR3 DNA reads as TGTGCCAGCAGCTTAGTAGCGGGGGGCTACAATGAGCAGTTCTTC. Translated: CASSLVAGGYNEQFF.

This clone was observed a single time. The chain is built from TRBV21-1 and TRBJ1-1; the table assigns TRBD1, which was not confirmed against the DNA. TRBV21-1 has pseudogene status. This CDR3 is 16 amino acids long. CDR3 coding DNA: TGTGCCAGCAGCAAACCAGCAGGGTTTATGAACACTGAAGCTTTCTTT. Protein sequence: CASSKPAGFMNTEAFF.

This chain links TRBV18 with TRBJ1-4; TRBD1 agrees at 7 bases. Germline lookup yields CDR1 KGHSH and CDR2 LQKENI. V was clipped by 8 bases and J by 5 bases; unmatched bases: 5. The CDR3 loop spans 13 amino acids. The CDR3 loop reads CASQGGPNEKLFF. As DNA, the CDR3 is TGTGCCAGCCAGGGGGGACCCAATGAAAAACTGTTTTTT. The variable domain in full, with the rest retrieved from reference TRBV18 and TRBJ1-4, is NAGVMQNPRHLVRRRGQEARLRCSPMKGHSHVYWYRQLPEEGLKFMVYLQKENIIDESGMPKERFSAEFPKEGPSILRIQQVVRGDSAAYFCASQGGPNEKLFFGSGTQLSVL.

This clone was counted a single time. The CDR3 here is CASSHNAGSSTEAFF. CDR3 sequence (DNA): TGTGCCAGCAGCCATAATGCCGGGTCGTCCACTGAAGCTTTCTTT. The V call is TRBV11-2, the J call TRBJ1-1; no clear D gene. V was shortened by 5 bases and J by 4 bases, with 17 bases between the two germline ends. Germline CDR1 SGHAT, CDR2 FQNNGV. The CDR3 has 15 residues.

The chain combines TRBV6-2 or TRBV6-3 with TRBJ1-1, with TRBD1 as a possible D gene (5 bases). Trimming removed 7 bases at V and 3 bases at J, with 12 bases between. CDR3 length: 13 residues. Germline values: CDR1 MNHEY, CDR2 SVGEGT. The CDR3 sequence is CASNPQGDTEAFF. CDR3 sequence (DNA): TGTGCCAGCAACCCTCAGGGTGACACTGAAGCTTTCTTT.

This chain uses TRBV11-1 with TRBJ1-3; no reliable D call. Germline loops: CDR1 SGHAT, CDR2 FQDESV (reference sequence). Trimming took off 5 bases at V and 7 bases at J, with 12 bases between the two ends. The CDR3 is 13 residues long. CDR3: CASSPELWNTIYF. The CDR3, as DNA: TGTGCCAGCAGCCCCGAGCTGTGGAACACCATATATTTT.

This clone was recorded once. This chain connects TRBV11-2 to TRBJ2-3; possibly TRBD2 for D (7 bases). Germline assignment: CDR1 SGHAT and CDR2 FQNNGV. The CDR3 has 16 residues. Between the trimmed V and J ends, which lost 5 bases and 2 bases, there was a span of 17 bases. CDR3 DNA: TGTGCCAGCAGCATGTTAGGGGGGGGCCTCACAGATACGCAGTATTTT. Residues: CASSMLGGGLTDTQYF.

J is TRBJ1-2 and V is TRBV6-1; 7 nucleotides line up with TRBD1. Unmatched junction bases numbered 4, after V lost 3 bases and J lost 3 bases. The CDR3 spans 14 residues. Per germline, CDR1 MNHNS and CDR2 SASEGT. This CDR3 is CASSEDRQYYGYTF. The CDR3 coding sequence is TGTGCCAGCAGTGAGGACAGGCAATACTATGGCTACACCTTC.

V is TRBV7-9 and J is TRBJ1-4; TRBD1 agrees at 10 bases. Germline V gene data show CDR1 as SEHNR and CDR2 as FQNEAQ (reference sequence). With 3 bases clipped from V and 8 bases from J, the junction kept 3 bases outside the gene matches. CDR3 length: 14 residues. CDR3 region: CASSLDRGDEKLFF. Here the CDR3 DNA reads TGTGCCAGCAGCTTGGACAGGGGGGACGAAAAACTGTTTTTT. The full variable domain, its missing parts supplied by reference TRBV7-9 and TRBJ1-4, is DTGVSQNPRHKITKRGQNVTFRCDPISEHNRLYWYRQTLGQGPEFLTYFQNEAQLEKSRLLSDRFSAERPKGSFSTLEIQRTEQGDSAMYLCASSLDRGDEKLFFGSGTQLSVL.

This sequence joins TRBV7-8 and TRBJ1-2; 7 bases agree with TRBD1. The germline gives CDR1 SGHVS, CDR2 FQNEAQ. This CDR3 region has 15 residues. V gave up 4 bases and J gave up 4 bases; unmatched junction bases: 9. The CDR3 is CASSSTGTVFYGYTF. Here the CDR3 DNA reads TGTGCCAGCAGCTCAACCGGGACAGTTTTCTATGGCTACACCTTC.

Comment on this clone: This CDR3 is also generated by other DNA sequences in the sample. The chain recombines TRBV3-1 (or the pseudogene TRBV3-2) with TRBJ2-7, with no clear D. CDR1 is LGHDT and CDR2 is YNNKEL in the germline V gene (reference sequence). The CDR3 is 11 amino acids. V dropped 1 base and J dropped 6 bases, with 4 bases sitting between them. The CDR3 protein is CASSQVREQYF. CDR3 DNA: TGTGCCAGCAGCCAAGTTCGCGAGCAGTACTTC.

The chain recombines TRBV7-9 with TRBJ1-1; D is ambiguous. Trimming stripped 5 bases from V and 1 base from J, with 14 bases between. CDR3 size: 15 residues. Germline V CDR1 and CDR2: SEHNR, FQNEAQ (reference sequence). The CDR3: CASSIFATPNTEAFF. In nucleotides, the CDR3 is TGTGCCAGCAGCATCTTTGCCACTCCGAACACTGAAGCTTTCTTT.

The chain joins TRBV11-3 to TRBJ2-3, with D hard to call. V lost 4 bases and J 0 bases, leaving 11 bases between the germline ends. CDR3 size: 15 residues. Germline loops: CDR1 SGHNT, CDR2 YENEEA. DNA of the CDR3: TGTGCCAGCAGCTCTACCCTAGGTAGCACAGATACGCAGTATTTT. Its translation is CASSSTLGSTDTQYF.

V gene TRBV10-3 combines with J gene TRBJ2-5; 9 bases align to TRBD2. After removal of 4 bases from V and 1 base from J, the junction contained 7 bases not matched to a gene. The length of the CDR3 is 16 residues. Per the germline V gene, CDR1 is ENHRY and CDR2 is SYGVKD. The CDR3 DNA follows: TGTGCCATCAGTGGGAAAGCGGGGGGCCTCCAAGAGACCCAGTACTTC. It encodes CAISGKAGGLQETQYF.

V and J are TRBV7-2 and TRBJ1-3, with D possibly matching TRBD1 (5 bases). The V gene lost 6 bases and the J gene lost 0 bases, with 12 bases spanning the gap. Looked up from germline, CDR1 is SGHTA and CDR2 is FQGNSA. The length of the CDR3 is 15 residues. The CDR3 region is CASRAQGFSGNTIYF. CDR3 sequence (DNA): TGTGCCAGCAGGGCGCAGGGATTCTCTGGAAACACCATATATTTT.

This chain connects TRBV14 to TRBJ2-3, with 8 bases matching TRBD1. Germline V gene lookup returns CDR1 SGHDN and CDR2 FVKESK. The junction had 6 bases not matched to a gene; V was cut back by 3 bases and J by 4 bases. There are 15 residues in the CDR3. The DNA of the CDR3 is TGTGCCAGCAGCCATCAGGGGGCCATCGCAGATACGCAGTATTTT. Translation gives CASSHQGAIADTQYF.

The chain has TRBV5-1 and TRBJ2-7; D not resolved. Germline loops: CDR1 SGHRS, CDR2 YFSETQ. The CDR3 covers 13 residues. V was cut by 5 bases and J by 3 bases, with 12 bases left in between. Here the CDR3 DNA reads TGCGCCAGCAGTGCCGGTTTCGGCTACGAGCAGTACTTC. Translating gives CASSAGFGYEQYF.

The gene calls are TRBV3-1 (or the pseudogene TRBV3-2) and TRBJ2-5; D is undetermined. The germline V gene has CDR1 LGHDT and CDR2 YNNKEL (reference sequence). The V end was cut by 4 bases, the J end by 3 bases, with 6 bases between. The CDR3 covers 12 residues. CDR3 in DNA: TGTGCCAGCAGCCGAAGAGAAGAGACCCAGTACTTC. Residues: CASSRREETQYF.

The chain combines TRBV5-6 with TRBJ1-1, with a possible D match to TRBD1 (5 bases). Trimming took 8 bases from V and 2 from J, leaving 31 bases between them. Germline V CDR1 and CDR2: SGHDT, YYEEEE. There are 19 residues in the CDR3. As DNA, the CDR3 is TGTGCCAGTCCGATCAGACCCCCGGGTGGTGGGGCTTCAAACACTGAAGCTTTCTTT. Protein: CASPIRPPGGGASNTEAFF. Filled out from reference TRBV5-6 and TRBJ1-1, the complete variable domain reads DAGVTQSPTHLIKTRGQQVTLRCSPKSGHDTVSWYQQALGQGPQFIFQYYEEEERQRGNFPDRFSGHQFPNYSSELNVNALLLGDSALYLCASPIRPPGGGASNTEAFFGQGTRLTVV.

This chain links TRBV27 with TRBJ2-1, with D tentatively TRBD2 (7 bases). The CDR3 totals 14 residues. CDR1 is MNHEY, CDR2 SMNVEV, per germline (reference sequence). V was trimmed by 6 bases and J by 9 bases, leaving 18 bases between them. The CDR3, as DNA: TGTGCCAGCAGAGCAGGGAGGGGGTACGGTGAGCAGTTCTTC. Protein sequence: CASRAGRGYGEQFF.

The V and J genes are TRBV2 and TRBJ2-7, with 10 positions matching TRBD2. The germline gives CDR1 SNHLY, CDR2 FYNNEI. The junction had 12 bases not matched to a gene; V was cut back by 4 bases and J by 0 bases. CDR3 length equals 18 residues. The CDR3 DNA reads as TGTGCCAGCAGTGTACCTGTAGCGGGGGGTCCTAGCTCCTACGAGCAGTACTTC. Its translation is CASSVPVAGGPSSYEQYF.